Each of the 27 T cell receptor beta chains below was sequenced from the same sample in a study of Graves' ophthalmopathy and Graves' hyperthyroidism. RNA transcripts yielded amplified TCR beta CDR3 regions. Scientists carried out first-round RT-PCR using HTBI primers and then a second-round multiplex PCR. TCRdb re-derived calls from the multiplex PCR reads in MiXCR, one entry per CDR3 protein. The data show 300,000 to 500,000 distinct CDR3 sequences, approximately 15% seen once. Sequences were obtained from peripheral blood. The receptors derive from a woman aged 18-29 years with stable Graves' hyperthyroidism.

For this clonotype: Just one base apart from a much larger clone, this may be a read error. V usage is TRBV7-2 and J usage is TRBJ1-5; D gene unclear. V lost 2 bases and J lost 4, with 12 bases in between. Per the germline V gene, CDR1 is SGHTA and CDR2 is FQGNSA. This CDR3 is built from 15 residues. This CDR3 reads CASSLRRFPNQPQHF. The DNA for the CDR3 is TGTGCCAGCAGCTTACGAAGATTTCCGAATCAGCCCCAGCATTTT.

The table lists this clonotype with many counts. V usage is TRBV4-1 and J usage is TRBJ2-7; TRBD1 aligns across 9 bases. The V and J ends lost 1 base and 2 bases, in that order; junction bases with no gene match: 3. This CDR3 contains 15 residues. Germline lookup yields CDR1 MGHRA and CDR2 YSYEKL. The CDR3, as DNA: TGCGCCAGCAGCCAAGCCGGGACAGGGACCTACGAGCAGTACTTC. Translated, it gives CASSQAGTGTYEQYF.

This clonotype was seen ten or more times. This rearrangement joins TRBV5-1 to TRBJ2-7; tentatively, D is TRBD1 (5 bases). Germline V gene lookup returns CDR1 SGHRS and CDR2 YFSETQ. CDR3 length equals 12 residues. Trimming removed 4 bases at V and 5 bases at J, with 10 bases between. The DNA of the CDR3 is TGCGCCAGCAGCCAAGGGGTCAACGAGCAGTACTTC. It codes for CASSQGVNEQYF.

This clonotype was counted ten times or more. V is TRBV5-1 and J is TRBJ2-2, with D hard to call. The V end lost 0 bases, the J end lost 1 base, and 4 bases lay between the germline ends. Germline V gene sequence: CDR1 SGHRS, CDR2 YFSETQ. The CDR3 spans 14 residues. In DNA, the CDR3 is TGCGCCAGCAGCTTGGGGCGGAACACCGGGGAGCTGTTTTTT. It codes for CASSLGRNTGELFF. Filled out from reference TRBV5-1 and TRBJ2-2, the complete variable domain reads KAGVTQTPRYLIKTRGQQVTLSCSPISGHRSVSWYQQTPGQGLQFLFEYFSETQRNKGNFPGRFSGRQFSNSRSEMNVSTLELGDSALYLCASSLGRNTGELFFGEGSRLTVL.

This clonotype was observed many times. J is TRBJ1-1 and V is TRBV19; 7 bases agree with TRBD1. Trimming cost V 2 bases and J 4 bases; bases outside gene matches: 10. This CDR3 region has 16 residues. Per the germline V gene, CDR1 is LNHDA and CDR2 is SQIVND (reference sequence). The CDR3 loop reads CASSISQGSVSTEAFF. The CDR3 DNA is TGTGCCAGTAGTATATCACAGGGGTCAGTGAGCACTGAAGCTTTCTTT.

This rearrangement joins TRBV13 to TRBJ1-6; 10 bases are shared with TRBD1. Germline CDR1 is PRHDT and CDR2 is FYEKMQ (reference sequence). The CDR3 consists of 16 residues. V lost 5 bases and J lost 8; bases outside the gene matches: 9. In DNA, the CDR3 is TGTGCCAGCAGCACCCGACAGGGGGCGAAATATTCACCCCTCCACTTT. Encoded protein: CASSTRQGAKYSPLHF.

This clonotype was seen ten or more times. This chain links TRBV2 with TRBJ1-5; D gene unclear. CDR3 length equals 14 residues. Trimming took off 0 bases at V and 4 bases at J, with 7 bases between the two ends. Germline CDR1 SNHLY, CDR2 FYNNEI. The CDR3 nucleotides read TGTGCCAGCAGTGAAGCCGACCGAAATCAGCCCCAGCATTTT. Protein sequence: CASSEADRNQPQHF. Full variable domain (outside the CDR3, taken from reference TRBV2 and TRBJ1-5): EPEVTQTPSHQVTQMGQEVILRCVPISNHLYFYWYRQILGQKVEFLVSFYNNEISEKSEIFDDQFSVERPDGSNFTLKIRSTKLEDSAMYFCASSEADRNQPQHFGDGTRLSIL.

CDR3: CASSHNAQGDSYEQYF. The CDR3 bases are TGTGCCAGCAGCCATAACGCTCAGGGCGACTCCTACGAGCAGTACTTC. The chain employs TRBV9 and TRBJ2-7, with D possibly TRBD1 on 5 matching bases. The germline V gene encodes CDR1 SGDLS and CDR2 YYNGEE. The ends were cut back, 4 bases at V and 0 bases at J, with 17 bases in the middle. The CDR3 is made up of 16 amino acids. Based on the CDR3 plus reference TRBV9 and TRBJ2-7, the full variable domain is DSGVTQTPKHLITATGQRVTLRCSPRSGDLSVYWYQQSLDQGLQFLIQYYNGEERAKGNILERFSAQQFPDLHSELNLSSLELGDSALYFCASSHNAQGDSYEQYFGPGTRLTVT.

Ten or more counts support this clonotype. V gene TRBV12-3 or TRBV12-4 combines with J gene TRBJ2-7; D ambiguous. The germline V and J ends were trimmed by 3 bases and 5 bases, with 11 bases remaining between them. The CDR3 length is 13 residues. The CDR3 loop reads CASSLGLVDEQYF. The CDR3 nucleotides read TGTGCCAGCAGTTTGGGTCTGGTGGACGAGCAGTACTTC.

The sample holds many counts of this clonotype. The V and J genes are TRBV6-2 or TRBV6-3 and TRBJ2-7; D not certain. The CDR3 extends over 15 amino acids. The germline V gene encodes CDR1 MNHEY and CDR2 SVGEGT. Trimming left V 6 bases short and J 1 base short, with 16 bases between. As DNA, the CDR3 is TGTGCCAGCAGAAACAACCTGGTCATATCCTACGAGCAGTACTTC. It encodes CASRNNLVISYEQYF.

The chain recombines TRBV5-5 with TRBJ2-7; D is undetermined. V was shortened by 4 bases and J by 1 base, with 12 bases between the two germline ends. Germline assignment: CDR1 SGHKS and CDR2 YYEKEE (reference sequence). The CDR3 is made up of 14 amino acids. The CDR3 here is CASSDPRRSYEQYF. The CDR3 nucleotides read TGTGCCAGCAGCGACCCCCGGCGGTCCTACGAGCAGTACTTC.

This clonotype was seen more than once but under ten times. The V gene is TRBV20-1, the J gene TRBJ2-5, with 11 bases fitting TRBD2. V was pared by 5 bases and J by 1 base, with 6 bases of the junction left unmatched. Germline V gene lookup returns CDR1 DFQATT and CDR2 SNEGSKA (reference sequence). The CDR3 contains 15 residues. The CDR3: CSAPIAGGLQETQYF. CDR3 nucleotides: TGCAGTGCTCCAATAGCGGGGGGGCTCCAAGAGACCCAGTACTTC.

This clonotype was counted ten times or more. The chain employs TRBV12-3 or TRBV12-4 and TRBJ1-2; D remains unclear. CDR3 length: 13 residues. The ends were cut back, 3 bases at V and 1 base at J, with 6 bases in the middle. As DNA, the CDR3 is TGTGCCAGCAGTTTGGAGATTAACTATGGCTACACCTTC. Translation: CASSLEINYGYTF.

In this sample, this clonotype turned up many times. V is TRBV10-3 and J is TRBJ2-7, with 9 bases matching TRBD1. The germline CDR1 and CDR2 sequences are ENHRY and SYGVKD. V gave up 6 bases and J gave up 5 bases; unmatched junction bases: 5. The CDR3 sequence is 13 residues long. The CDR3 here is CAISRDRDDEQYF. CDR3 nucleotide sequence: TGTGCCATCAGCCGGGACAGGGACGACGAGCAGTACTTC.

This clonotype was seen repeatedly, ten times or more. The chain employs TRBV10-3 and TRBJ2-7, with TRBD2 matching 10 bases. The ends lost 8 bases at V and 0 bases at J; junction bases unmatched: 10. Per germline, CDR1 ENHRY and CDR2 SYGVKD. The CDR3 extends over 16 amino acids. The CDR3 loop reads CAIRASGGPSSYEQYF. The CDR3 nucleotides read TGTGCCATCCGGGCTAGCGGGGGACCTTCCTCCTACGAGCAGTACTTC.

The chain couples TRBV25-1 to TRBJ1-3; D is unresolved. Germline V CDR1 and CDR2: MGHDK, SYGVNS. CDR3 length: 13 residues. V lost 3 bases, J lost 3 bases, and 6 bases lay in between. The CDR3 region is CASSDPGGNTIYF. In nucleotides, the CDR3 is TGTGCCAGCAGTGACCCTGGTGGAAACACCATATATTTT.

In its sample, this clonotype was seen many times. V usage is TRBV6-5 and J usage is TRBJ1-1; D may be TRBD1 (6 bases). Trimming removed 4 bases from V and 3 bases from J, with 15 bases in between. CDR1 is MNHEY and CDR2 is SVGAGI in the germline V gene. The CDR3 contains 15 residues. The CDR3 DNA is TGTGCCAGCAGTTCCAAGGACAGAGGTGACACTGAAGCTTTCTTT. As protein: CASSSKDRGDTEAFF.

This clonotype was recorded many times. This chain connects TRBV3-1 to TRBJ2-7; 9 positions agree with TRBD2. This CDR3 has 16 residues. CDR1 and CDR2 from the germline V gene are LGHDT and YNNKEL (reference sequence). V lost 0 bases and J lost 5; bases outside the gene matches: 8. CDR3 nucleotide sequence: TGTGCCAGCAGCCAAGATGCGCCTAGCGGGGCCCACGAGCAGTACTTC. Translating gives CASSQDAPSGAHEQYF.

This clonotype was observed many times. V and J are TRBV20-1 and TRBJ1-1; D call uncertain. The CDR3 covers 18 residues. CDR1 and CDR2 from the germline V gene are DFQATT and SNEGSKA (reference sequence). Trimming pared 5 bases from V and 1 base from J, leaving 26 bases between. CDR3 coding DNA: TGCAGTGCTGGGCGTGCGGGGTTCACGGTCATGGAGAACACTGAAGCTTTCTTT. As protein: CSAGRAGFTVMENTEAFF.

Only a few counts were recorded for this clonotype. The conserved phenylalanine or tryptophan normally closing the CDR3 is absent here, so this likely arose from a read error. V is TRBV19 and J is TRBJ2-5; TRBD1 aligns across 8 bases. The CDR3 runs to 15 residues. With V trimmed by 5 bases and J by 4 bases, 9 bases remained unmatched. Germline V gene sequence: CDR1 LNHDA, CDR2 SQIVND (reference sequence). CDR3 in amino acids: CASSPRTGSAETQYL. The DNA of the CDR3 is TGTGCCAGTAGTCCCCGGACAGGGTCGGCAGAGACCCAGTACTTA.

The sample holds many counts of this clonotype. The CDR3 spells CASSSLGAGGEGYTF. DNA of the CDR3: TGTGCCAGCAGCTCCCTTGGTGCAGGGGGCGAGGGCTACACCTTC. V is TRBV11-2 and J is TRBJ1-2; 8 bases fit TRBD1. V was pared by 4 bases and J by 8 bases, with 12 bases of the junction left unmatched. This CDR3 contains 15 residues. CDR1 and CDR2 from the germline V gene are SGHAT and FQNNGV.

This clonotype was seen at least ten times. The rearrangement links TRBV2 to TRBJ1-1, with 7 bases that match TRBD1. The germline CDR1 and CDR2 sequences are SNHLY and FYNNEI. V lost 6 bases to trimming and J lost 9 bases; unmatched junction nucleotides: 13. The CDR3 is made up of 14 amino acids. In DNA form, the CDR3 reads TGTGCCAGCAGGGGCACAGGGGCGGCGACTAAAGCTTTCTTT. Translation gives CASRGTGAATKAFF.

The chain uses TRBV29-1 and TRBJ1-1; D is undetermined. This CDR3 has 11 residues. Trimming pared 6 bases from V and 8 bases from J, leaving 13 bases between. Looked up from germline, CDR1 is SQVTM and CDR2 is ANQGSEA. CDR3 region: CSVGNRLEAFF. The CDR3 DNA follows: TGCAGCGTGGGAAATCGACTAGAAGCTTTCTTT.

This clonotype showed up many times. The CDR3 loop is CASSRTGTDYGYTF. The CDR3 DNA sequence: TGCGCCAGCAGCCGGACCGGGACAGACTATGGCTACACCTTC. This rearrangement joins TRBV5-1 to TRBJ1-2, with 7 bases fitting TRBD1. CDR3 length equals 14 residues. J lost 3 bases, V lost 4 bases, and 6 bases had no gene match. Germline CDR1 and CDR2: SGHRS and YFSETQ.

Notes on this clonotype: A much bigger clone sits one base away, suggesting this may be a read error. The V gene is TRBV6-5, the J gene TRBJ2-2, with D perhaps TRBD1 (5 bases). There are 17 residues in the CDR3. The V end was cut by 2 bases, the J end by 1 base, with 14 bases between. Germline CDR1 and CDR2: MNHEY and SVGAGI. DNA for the CDR3: TGTGCCAGCAGTTACACCCGCTCAGGACAGAACACCGGGGAGCTGTTTTTT. It translates to CASSYTRSGQNTGELFF.

As for this clonotype: A much larger clonotype is one base distant, so this may be a read error. The rearrangement uses TRBV12-3 or TRBV12-4 and TRBJ2-7, with a possible D match to TRBD1 (6 bases). The CDR3 has 12 amino acids. CDR3 residues: CASSLQGYERYF. The CDR3 DNA reads TGTGCCAGCAGCTTACAGGGCTACGAGCGGTACTTC.

The chain links TRBV12-3 or TRBV12-4 to TRBJ2-7, with D unclear. The CDR3 sequence is 14 residues long. With 1 base removed from V and 0 bases from J, the gap between germline ends came to 7 bases. DNA of the CDR3: TGTGCCAGCAGTTTAGGGCTAGACTCCTACGAGCAGTACTTC. This sequence encodes CASSLGLDSYEQYF.